This TCR beta chain is drawn from a study of cytomegalovirus exposure and HLA in healthy donors. 13 Jbeta primers and 60 Vbeta primers were used for the PCR. Profiling relied on immunoSEQ multiplex PCR, and the TCRdb table lists in-frame clones only, not all of them. The table for this sample gives around 200,000 clones. Trimming pared 3 bases from V and 4 bases from J, leaving 9 bases between. This CDR3 is built from 13 residues. CDR1 and CDR2 from the germline V gene are LNHDA and SQIVND (reference sequence). Study-wide results and caveats: When analyzed later, a missense DCLRE1C variant was found to be linked to TCR beta V- and J-gene trimming. A list of about 180 TCR beta chains associated with cytomegalovirus was given. When a later analysis was performed, an Asian-associated ancestry cluster reportedly had fewer N-insertions than the approximately 690-donor mean. In an earlier analysis, about 87% or about 30%: the productive usage of most TCR beta V segments.

As for this clone: Its target is unknown.

Sequences were obtained from PBMCs. The source is a woman under 30 in good health and CMV-seropositive. The chain combines TRBV19 with TRBJ1-2; D ambiguous. CDR3 loop: CASSMLASYGYTF. The CDR3 DNA reads TGTGCCAGTAGTATGTTGGCAAGCTATGGCTACACCTTC.